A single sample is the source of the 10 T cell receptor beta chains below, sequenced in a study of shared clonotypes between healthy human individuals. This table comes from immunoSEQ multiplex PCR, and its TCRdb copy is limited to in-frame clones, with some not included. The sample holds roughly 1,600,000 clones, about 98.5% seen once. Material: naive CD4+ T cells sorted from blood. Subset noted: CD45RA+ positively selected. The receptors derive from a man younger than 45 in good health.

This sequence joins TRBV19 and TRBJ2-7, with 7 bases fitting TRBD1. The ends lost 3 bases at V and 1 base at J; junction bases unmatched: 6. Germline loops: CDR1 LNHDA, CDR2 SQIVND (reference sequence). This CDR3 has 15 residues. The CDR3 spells CASSIMAGGSYEQYF. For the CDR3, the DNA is TGTGCCAGTAGTATCATGGCAGGGGGTTCCTACGAGCAGTACTTC.

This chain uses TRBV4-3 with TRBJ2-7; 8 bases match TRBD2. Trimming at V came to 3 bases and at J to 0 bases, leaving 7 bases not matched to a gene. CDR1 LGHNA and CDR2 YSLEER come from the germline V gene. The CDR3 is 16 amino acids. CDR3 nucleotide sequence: TGCGCCAGCAGCCAGCATAGCGGGATCAGCTCCTACGAGCAGTACTTC. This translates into CASSQHSGISSYEQYF.

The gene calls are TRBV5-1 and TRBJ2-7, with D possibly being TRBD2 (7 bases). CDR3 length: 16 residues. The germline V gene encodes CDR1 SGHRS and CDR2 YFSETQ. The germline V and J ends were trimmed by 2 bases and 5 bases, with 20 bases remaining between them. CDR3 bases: TGCGCCAGCAGCTTTCGCCTTGGCGGGGAGGGGGACGAGCAGTACTTC. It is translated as CASSFRLGGEGDEQYF.

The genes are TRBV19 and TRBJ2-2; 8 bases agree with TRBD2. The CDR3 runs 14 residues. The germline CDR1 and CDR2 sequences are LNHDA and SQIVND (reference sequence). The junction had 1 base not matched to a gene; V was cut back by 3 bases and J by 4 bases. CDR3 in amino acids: CASSISGVTGELFF. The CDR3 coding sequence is TGTGCCAGTAGTATTAGCGGGGTCACCGGGGAGCTGTTTTTT.

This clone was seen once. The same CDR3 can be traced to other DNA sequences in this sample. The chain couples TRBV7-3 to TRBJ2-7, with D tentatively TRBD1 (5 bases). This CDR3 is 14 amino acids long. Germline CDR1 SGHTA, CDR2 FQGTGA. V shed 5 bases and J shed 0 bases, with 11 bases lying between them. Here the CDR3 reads CASSLTGSSYEQYF. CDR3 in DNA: TGTGCCAGCAGCCTCACAGGCTCCTCCTACGAGCAGTACTTC.

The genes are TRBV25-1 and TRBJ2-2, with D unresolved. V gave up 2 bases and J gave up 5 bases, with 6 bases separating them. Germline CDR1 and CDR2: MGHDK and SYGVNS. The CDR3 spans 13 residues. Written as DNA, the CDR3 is TGTGCCAGCAGTGAAAGGTCAACCGGGGAGCTGTTTTTT. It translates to CASSERSTGELFF.

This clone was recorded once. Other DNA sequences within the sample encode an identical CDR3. In DNA, the CDR3 is TGTGCCAGCAGCTCGACAGCCAACTATGGCTACACCTTC. This codes for CASSSTANYGYTF. The chain combines TRBV5-4 with TRBJ1-2; D might be TRBD1 (5 bases). V lost 3 bases, J lost 2 bases, and 8 bases lay in between. The length of the CDR3 is 13 residues. CDR1 and CDR2 (germline): SGHNT, YYREEE (reference sequence).

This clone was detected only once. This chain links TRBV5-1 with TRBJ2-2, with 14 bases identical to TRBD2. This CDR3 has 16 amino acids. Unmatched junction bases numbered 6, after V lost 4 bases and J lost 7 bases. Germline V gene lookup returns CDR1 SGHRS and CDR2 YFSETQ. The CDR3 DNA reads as TGCGCCAGCAGCCCGACTAGCGGGAGGGTCATCGGGGAGCTGTTTTTT. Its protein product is CASSPTSGRVIGELFF.

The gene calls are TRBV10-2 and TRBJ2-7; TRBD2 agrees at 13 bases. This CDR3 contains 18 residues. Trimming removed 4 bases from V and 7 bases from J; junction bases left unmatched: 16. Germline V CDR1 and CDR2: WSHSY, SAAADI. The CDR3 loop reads CASSALLAGGPKWVEQYF. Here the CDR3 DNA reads TGCGCCAGCAGTGCCTTACTAGCGGGAGGGCCCAAATGGGTTGAGCAGTACTTC.

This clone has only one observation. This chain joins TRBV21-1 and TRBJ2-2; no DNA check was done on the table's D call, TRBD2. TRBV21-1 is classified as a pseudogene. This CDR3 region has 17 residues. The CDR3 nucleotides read TGTGCCAGCAGCAAAAAAAGCGGGAGGGATGACACCGGGGAGCTGTTTTTT. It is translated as CASSKKSGRDDTGELFF.